Below, 26 T cell receptor beta chains from the same sample are listed, as sequenced in a study of shared clonotypes between healthy human individuals. CD45RO-negative, CCR7-positively selected cells formed the naive CD8 fraction, excluding terminally differentiated effector memory CD45RA+ cells. Produced via immunoSEQ multiplex PCR; TCRdb's table is partial and in-frame only. The repertoire holds about 680,000 clones, with about 90% as singletons. Sequencing was carried out using naive CD8+ T cells sorted from blood. The receptors come from a man between 25 and 39 years old in good health.

In its sample, this clone was seen once. The V and J genes are TRBV6-5 and TRBJ1-5, with D unresolved. The ends were cut back, 5 bases at V and 6 bases at J, with 8 bases in the middle. The V gene's germline CDR1 is MNHEY and CDR2 SVGAGI. The CDR3 length is 12 residues. DNA of the CDR3: TGTGCCAGCAGTGCCCCTGGTCAGCCCCAGCATTTT. Amino acids: CASSAPGQPQHF.

This chain uses TRBV28 with TRBJ2-1; 9 bases map to TRBD1. The V gene's germline CDR1 is MDHEN and CDR2 SYDVKM. Germline trimming cut 6 bases from V and 0 bases from J; bases unmatched to any gene: 9. The CDR3 sequence is 17 residues long. DNA of the CDR3: TGTGCCAGCAGCTACCGGGACAGGGCCAGCTCCTACAATGAGCAGTTCTTC. This sequence encodes CASSYRDRASSYNEQFF.

The chain couples TRBV9 to TRBJ2-7; the D is unclear. The length of the CDR3 is 17 residues. V was shortened by 0 bases and J by 0 bases, with 16 bases between the two germline ends. In germline, CDR1 is SGDLS, CDR2 YYNGEE. In DNA form, the CDR3 reads TGTGCCAGCAGCGTAGCTTCGGACGGGTTGGCCTCCTACGAGCAGTACTTC. Encoded protein: CASSVASDGLASYEQYF.

V is TRBV4-2 and J is TRBJ2-7; tentatively, D is TRBD2 (5 bases). Germline V gene data show CDR1 as LGHNA and CDR2 as YNFKEQ. The CDR3 is 13 amino acids. The V end was cut by 8 bases, the J end by 0 bases, with 11 bases between. The CDR3: CASAPGNSYEQYF. The CDR3 DNA follows: TGTGCCAGCGCTCCCGGGAACTCCTACGAGCAGTACTTC.

The chain is built from TRBV16 and TRBJ2-3; D may correspond to TRBD1 or TRBD2 (5 bases each). The CDR3 runs to 20 residues. V was trimmed by 0 bases and J by 2 bases, leaving 24 bases between them. Germline CDR1 reads KGHSY; CDR2 reads FQNENV. CDR3 in amino acids: CASSQSRRTSVTSDTDTQYF. For the CDR3, the DNA is TGTGCCAGCAGCCAATCAAGGAGGACAAGTGTAACCAGCGACACAGATACGCAGTATTTT.

The J gene is TRBJ2-7, the V gene TRBV27, with 8 bases that match TRBD2. The CDR3 sequence is 15 residues long. From germline, CDR1 is MNHEY and CDR2 SMNVEV (reference sequence). V was clipped by 3 bases and J by 0 bases; unmatched bases: 4. The CDR3 DNA is TGTGCCAGCAGTTTGAGCGGGAGTATCTCCTACGAGCAGTACTTC. Amino acids: CASSLSGSISYEQYF.

J is TRBJ2-3 and V is TRBV11-2; possible D gene TRBD2, 6 bases. With 7 bases removed from V and 1 base from J, the gap between germline ends came to 18 bases. The CDR3 has 16 residues. Germline values: CDR1 SGHAT, CDR2 FQNNGV. The CDR3 DNA reads TGTGCCAGCAAACCAAGGTGGCGGGATGGCACAGATACGCAGTATTTT. It specifies CASKPRWRDGTDTQYF. The full variable domain, with the rest looked up from reference TRBV11-2 and TRBJ2-3, is EAGVAQSPRYKIIEKRQSVAFWCNPISGHATLYWYQQILGQGPKLLIQFQNNGVVDDSQLPKDRFSAERLKGVDSTLKIQPAKLEDSAVYLCASKPRWRDGTDTQYFGPGTRLTVL.

CDR3 DNA sequence: TGTGCCAGCAGCCCAAGACAGGGAGCCTTCTACGAGCAGTACTTC. It codes for CASSPRQGAFYEQYF. The gene calls are TRBV27 and TRBJ2-7; 7 bases map to TRBD1. With V trimmed by 6 bases and J by 3 bases, 11 bases remained unmatched. Germline V gene sequence: CDR1 MNHEY, CDR2 SMNVEV (reference sequence). The CDR3 totals 15 residues.

The genes are TRBV5-1 and TRBJ2-7; 14 nucleotides match TRBD2. Germline-derived CDR1 and CDR2 are SGHRS and YFSETQ. V shed 2 bases, J shed 6 bases, and the junction held 1 base outside the gene matches. CDR3 length: 14 residues. CDR3 protein: CASSFGTSGSEQYF. The CDR3 region has the DNA TGCGCCAGCAGCTTCGGGACTAGCGGGAGCGAGCAGTACTTC.

This clone was detected only once. This chain uses TRBV11-2 with TRBJ2-3; D perhaps matches TRBD2 (7 bases). V was clipped by 1 base and J by 5 bases, with 16 bases between them. The length of the CDR3 is 16 residues. The germline V gene encodes CDR1 SGHAT and CDR2 FQNNGV. The CDR3: CASSLVGGGSIDTQYF. The CDR3 DNA reads as TGTGCCAGCAGCTTAGTCGGGGGCGGGAGTATAGATACGCAGTATTTT.

The V gene is TRBV6-1, the J gene TRBJ2-7, with a tentative D call TRBD1 (5 bases). The CDR3 length is 13 residues. V lost 3 bases, J lost 6 bases, and 12 bases lay in between. Germline V gene lookup returns CDR1 MNHNS and CDR2 SASEGT. This chain's CDR3 is CASSDFSGLEQYF. The CDR3 DNA is TGTGCCAGCAGTGATTTTTCAGGGCTCGAGCAGTACTTC.

V is TRBV15 and J is TRBJ2-3; D is undetermined. Per germline, CDR1 LNHNV and CDR2 YYDKDF (reference sequence). This CDR3 is built from 16 residues. V lost 2 bases, J lost 0 bases, and 12 bases lay in between. CDR3 in amino acids: CATSRPPGLSTDTQYF. Written as DNA, the CDR3 is TGTGCCACCAGCAGACCACCGGGCCTCAGCACAGATACGCAGTATTTT.

The chain uses TRBV7-9 and TRBJ2-1; D unresolved. This CDR3 has 14 amino acids. Per the germline V gene, CDR1 is SEHNR and CDR2 is FQNEAQ (reference sequence). Trimming shortened V by 2 bases and J by 1 base, and 6 bases separated the two germline ends. CDR3 coding DNA: TGTGCCAGCAGCTTACTGGAATCCTACAATGAGCAGTTCTTC. Translating gives CASSLLESYNEQFF.

The J gene is TRBJ1-5, the V gene TRBV4-1; no clear D gene. This CDR3 region has 14 residues. Looked up from germline, CDR1 is MGHRA and CDR2 is YSYEKL. The V gene lost 3 bases and the J gene lost 7 bases, with 13 bases spanning the gap. The CDR3 region has the DNA TGCGCCAGCAGCCAGGAGGGATCAAGGCAGCCCCAGCATTTT. This sequence encodes CASSQEGSRQPQHF.

V gene TRBV9 combines with J gene TRBJ2-2; D is possibly TRBD2 (6 bases). The CDR3 consists of 15 residues. From germline, CDR1 is SGDLS and CDR2 YYNGEE. Trimming cost V 3 bases and J 0 bases, with 9 bases left between them. The CDR3 bases are TGTGCCAGCAGCGGAGGGAGGACGAACACCGGGGAGCTGTTTTTT. Translated: CASSGGRTNTGELFF. Filled out from reference TRBV9 and TRBJ2-2, the complete variable domain reads DSGVTQTPKHLITATGQRVTLRCSPRSGDLSVYWYQQSLDQGLQFLIQYYNGEERAKGNILERFSAQQFPDLHSELNLSSLELGDSALYFCASSGGRTNTGELFFGEGSRLTVL.

V is TRBV15 and J is TRBJ1-5; 8 bases are a match to TRBD1. V was clipped by 4 bases and J by 6 bases; unmatched bases: 5. The CDR3 extends over 14 amino acids. The V gene's germline CDR1 is LNHNV and CDR2 YYDKDF (reference sequence). CDR3 sequence (DNA): TGTGCCACCAGCAAGGACAGGGCGGGTCAGCCCCAGCATTTT. Translated: CATSKDRAGQPQHF.

The sample holds one count of this clone. V gene TRBV7-9 combines with J gene TRBJ1-4; D is undetermined. The V end was cut by 5 bases, the J end by 5 bases, with 12 bases between. The length of the CDR3 is 14 residues. CDR1 and CDR2 from the germline V gene are SEHNR and FQNEAQ (reference sequence). In DNA form, the CDR3 reads TGTGCCAGCAGCCCCCTGGACGGAAATGAAAAACTGTTTTTT. It is translated as CASSPLDGNEKLFF. The entire variable domain, with the rest obtained from reference TRBV7-9 and TRBJ1-4, is as follows: DTGVSQNPRHKITKRGQNVTFRCDPISEHNRLYWYRQTLGQGPEFLTYFQNEAQLEKSRLLSDRFSAERPKGSFSTLEIQRTEQGDSAMYLCASSPLDGNEKLFFGSGTQLSVL.

This clone was found once. The J gene is TRBJ1-5, the V gene TRBV7-8, with no clear D. Per the germline V gene, CDR1 is SGHVS and CDR2 is FQNEAQ. The CDR3 contains 14 residues. The ends were cut back, 1 base at V and 3 bases at J, with 7 bases in the middle. CDR3 in amino acids: CASSLGLPNQPQHF. CDR3 DNA: TGTGCCAGCAGCTTAGGGCTACCCAATCAGCCCCAGCATTTT.

J is TRBJ2-4 and V is TRBV27; the D gene is possibly TRBD2 (5 bases). Germline V CDR1 and CDR2: MNHEY, SMNVEV (reference sequence). The V end lost 5 bases, the J end lost 4 bases, and 15 bases lay between the germline ends. This CDR3 region has 15 residues. The CDR3 bases are TGTGCCAGCAGTAACACATTTCCGGGAAAAAACATTCAGTACTTC. Amino acid sequence: CASSNTFPGKNIQYF.

This clone has only one observation. The chain is built from TRBV11-2 and TRBJ2-3, with 8 bases lining up with TRBD2. This CDR3 has 15 residues. J lost 5 bases, V lost 1 base, and 5 bases had no gene match. Germline V gene data show CDR1 as SGHAT and CDR2 as FQNNGV. CDR3 sequence: CASSLAGGLGDTQYF. The CDR3 DNA reads TGTGCCAGCAGCTTAGCGGGAGGGCTTGGAGATACGCAGTATTTT.

The chain couples TRBV27 to TRBJ2-7; 8 bases map to TRBD2. Germline trimming cut 5 bases from V and 3 bases from J; bases unmatched to any gene: 6. The CDR3 has 14 residues. Germline V lookup: CDR1 MNHEY, CDR2 SMNVEV (reference sequence). The CDR3 sequence is CASSPGTRGYEQYF. The CDR3 DNA follows: TGTGCCAGCAGTCCCGGGACTAGGGGCTACGAGCAGTACTTC.

This chain uses TRBV7-6 with TRBJ2-6; D is unclear. The germline gives CDR1 SGHVS, CDR2 FNYEAQ. Trimming took 1 base from V and 3 from J, leaving 1 base between them. CDR3 size: 13 residues. CDR3 sequence: CASSLGGANVLTF. The CDR3 region has the DNA TGTGCCAGCAGCTTAGGTGGGGCCAACGTCCTGACTTTC. Variable domain in full (rest from reference TRBV7-6 and TRBJ2-6): GAGVSQSPRYKVTKRGQDVALRCDPISGHVSLYWYRQALGQGPEFLTYFNYEAQQDKSGLPNDRFSAERPEGSISTLTIQRTEQRDSAMYRCASSLGGANVLTFGAGSRLTVL.

The V and J genes are TRBV7-9 and TRBJ2-2, with TRBD2 matching over 11 bases. This CDR3 comprises 16 residues. Per germline, CDR1 SEHNR and CDR2 FQNEAQ (reference sequence). J lost 6 bases, V lost 3 bases, and 6 bases had no gene match. DNA for the CDR3: TGTGCCAGCAGCTTTACGATAGCGGGAGGGCCCGGGGAGCTGTTTTTT. Protein sequence: CASSFTIAGGPGELFF.

The chain combines TRBV4-3 with TRBJ2-1; 7 bases map to TRBD2. This CDR3 comprises 16 residues. Germline V gene lookup returns CDR1 LGHNA and CDR2 YSLEER. V was pared by 0 bases and J by 0 bases, with 2 bases of the junction left unmatched. CDR3 in amino acids: CASSQDASGSYNEQFF. The CDR3 region has the DNA TGCGCCAGCAGCCAAGATGCTAGCGGCTCCTACAATGAGCAGTTCTTC.

The V call is TRBV5-4, the J call TRBJ1-2, with TRBD1 as a possible D gene (6 bases). CDR1 and CDR2 (germline): SGHNT, YYREEE (reference sequence). Trimming removed 3 bases from V and 6 bases from J, with 12 bases in between. This CDR3 contains 13 residues. The CDR3 DNA follows: TGTGCCAGCAGCTCCAGGGGAGGGAATGGCTACACCTTC. Translated, it gives CASSSRGGNGYTF. Supplemented by reference TRBV5-4 and TRBJ1-2, the full variable domain reads ETGVTQSPTHLIKTRGQQVTLRCSSQSGHNTVSWYQQALGQGPQFIFQYYREEENGRGNFPPRFSGLQFPNYSSELNVNALELDDSALYLCASSSRGGNGYTFGSGTRLTVV.

The chain employs TRBV29-1 and TRBJ2-7; D may be TRBD1 (6 bases). V gave up 7 bases and J gave up 3 bases, with 16 bases separating them. This CDR3 spans 13 amino acids. The germline V gene encodes CDR1 SQVTM and CDR2 ANQGSEA. The CDR3 reads CSAVPGHSYEQYF. Here the CDR3 DNA reads TGCAGCGCCGTCCCGGGACACAGCTACGAGCAGTACTTC.